This T cell receptor beta chain is drawn from a study of identifying expanded T cells in peripheral blood. The CDR3 sequence is 15 residues long. From germline, CDR1 is SGHTS and CDR2 YDEGEE. The J segment lost 5 bases and the V segment lost 0 bases, leaving 7 bases of the junction unmatched. No infections or other immune events were documented during collection. The data were produced by immunoSEQ multiplex PCR, yet TCRdb's version contains in-frame clones alone and is incomplete. Seen here are 50,000 to 75,000 clones, over 75% observed once, and the top ten hold approximately 19%. Regarding this clone: The antigen remains undetermined.

The study, taken as a whole, reports: Technical replicates showed around 1.2 changed clones; approximately 2 weeks about 16.4; four weeks 19. Clone count variance between roughly 2-week samples rose with total template count.

Material for sequencing was blood. The genes are TRBV5-8 and TRBJ2-7, with 8 bases aligning to TRBD2. This sequence originates from a person aged 18-70 years in good health. CDR3: CASSLGPGGPDEQYF. The CDR3 DNA reads TGTGCCAGCAGCTTGGGTCCGGGAGGGCCAGACGAGCAGTACTTC.